This T cell receptor beta chain was retrieved from a study of cytomegalovirus exposure and HLA in healthy donors. Worth noting for this clone: Its antigen remains unknown.

The CDR3 contains 15 residues. Looked up from germline, CDR1 is SEHNR and CDR2 is FQNEAQ (reference sequence). Trimming shortened V by 0 bases and J by 0 bases, and 7 bases separated the two germline ends. PCR amplification relied on 60 Vbeta primers (plus 13 Jbeta primers). The assay was immunoSEQ multiplex PCR, and TCRdb's table has in-frame clones only and misses some. Its table lists fewer than 200,000 clones. The study's findings and limits: Later on, an analysis found that several of the most significant clusters appeared to be linked to common viral pathogens, which included parvovirus B19. Upon later analysis, HLA-associated TCR beta chains proved more clonally expanded than other, equally common chains.

The clonotype originates from a woman aged 60 to 75 in good health and CMV-seronegative. The chain has TRBV7-9 and TRBJ2-3; D not certain. The source material was PBMCs. Here the CDR3 reads CASSLAGPSTDTQYF. CDR3 bases: TGTGCCAGCAGCTTAGCGGGCCCTAGCACAGATACGCAGTATTTT.